This T cell receptor (beta chain) was captured by sequencing in a study of cytomegalovirus exposure and HLA in healthy donors. General study results and limits: High sensitivity and specificity were reportedly achieved when the classifier diagnosed cytomegalovirus status. In vitro data verified a few CMV-associated chains as specific for CMV antigens.

Clones were sequenced by immunoSEQ multiplex PCR, and TCRdb holds only the in-frame ones, with some missing. The sample yields under 200,000 clones, 85% to 90% seen once. Germline lookup yields CDR1 MNHEY and CDR2 SVGAGI. V trimming: 6 bases; J trimming: 9 bases; junction bases outside the gene matches: 5. The CDR3 is 11 amino acids. In the case of this clone: Its antigen remains unidentified.

This TCR derives from a woman aged 25-40 years in good health and CMV-seronegative. This sequence joins TRBV6-5 and TRBJ2-7, with TRBD1 matching over 7 bases. The sequenced material came from PBMCs. The CDR3, as DNA: TGTGCCAGCAGCAAAAGGGACAGGCAGTACTTC. Amino acid sequence: CASSKRDRQYF.